Listed below are T cell receptor beta chains from one sample, sequenced in a study of blood T cell repertoires in COVID-19. The data were produced by immunoSEQ multiplex PCR, yet TCRdb's version contains in-frame clones alone and is incomplete. The table lists 180,000 or so clones, more than 80% of them singletons. Input material: peripheral blood. The receptors derive from a woman aged 60-70 years with acute or convalescent COVID-19. Both conserved end residues are part of each CDR3. A D gene is named only where the DNA matches it firmly. Only some rows state a clone size, as once, few, many or a class for expanded clones.

V	D	J	size	DNA	CDR3
TRBV18	TRBD1	TRBJ1-1	once	TGTGCCAGCTCATCCTCACAGGGGATCACTGAAGCTTTCTTT	CASSSSQGITEAFF
TRBV5-5	-	TRBJ1-2	-	TGTGCCAGCAGCGCCAGGACAGCTAACTATGGCTACACCTTC	CASSARTANYGYTF
TRBV2	TRBD1	TRBJ1-1	-	TGTGCCAGCCCTCGACAGGGGATGAACACTGAAGCTTTCTTT	CASPRQGMNTEAFF
TRBV3-1/TRBV3-2	TRBD1	TRBJ1-5	-	TGTGCCAGCAGCCAAGGGACAGGGGAAGGCCAGCCCCAGCATTTT	CASSQGTGEGQPQHF
TRBV5-1	-	TRBJ2-1	-	TGCGCCAGCAGCCTGGGGGTTAGATCCGGGACAACGATTCGACGAAAGATCTACAATGAGCAGTTCTTC	CASSLGVRSGTTIRRKIYNEQFF
TRBV29-1	-	TRBJ2-6	-	TGCAGCGTTGGGGGGCCAAGCTCAACGTCTGGGGCCAACGTCCTGACTTTC	CSVGGPSSTSGANVLTF
TRBV2	TRBD2	TRBJ2-4	-	TGTGCCAGCAGTGTGCTAGCGGGACCGGATCAGTACTTC	CASSVLAGPDQYF
TRBV20-1	TRBD2	TRBJ2-2	-	TGCAGTGCTGGTGGTGGGAGGGGCCCCGGGGAGCTGTTTTTT	CSAGGGRGPGELFF
TRBV11-2	TRBD2	TRBJ2-7	-	TGTGCCAGCAGCTTGGGACTAGCCTACGAGCAGTACTTC	CASSLGLAYEQYF
TRBV28	TRBD2	TRBJ2-1	-	TGTGCCAGCAGTTTCCCTCTTCCGTGGACTAGCGGGAGGGCCGACAATGAGCAGTTCTTC	CASSFPLPWTSGRADNEQFF
TRBV11-3	-	TRBJ2-6	-	TGTGCCAGCAGCTCCCCTAACAGGGCGGGTAGCTCTGGGGCCAACGTCCTGACTTTC	CASSSPNRAGSSGANVLTF
TRBV7-8	-	TRBJ1-3	-	TGTGCCAGCAGCCTACCCCCGGGCTCTGGAAACACCATATATTTT	CASSLPPGSGNTIYF
TRBV7-6	TRBD1	TRBJ1-6	-	TGTGCCAGCTCTCTGGACAGGGTTAATTCACCCCTCCACTTT	CASSLDRVNSPLHF
TRBV3-1/TRBV3-2	TRBD1	TRBJ1-6	-	TGTGCCAGCAGCCAGGGGACAGTTTCACCCCTCCACTTT	CASSQGTVSPLHF
TRBV6-5	-	TRBJ1-1	-	TGTGCCAGCAGGGGGGAGGGAGCTGAAGCTTTCTTT	CASRGEGAEAFF
TRBV5-1	TRBD1	TRBJ1-1	once	TGCGCCAGCAGCGGGACAGGTGTCGGTAGGGCTTTCTTT	CASSGTGVGRAFF
TRBV6-5	-	TRBJ1-1	-	TGTGCCAGCAGTTACACAGGGTTCATGAACACTGAAGCTTTCTTT	CASSYTGFMNTEAFF
TRBV11-3	TRBD1	TRBJ1-3	-	TGTGCCAGCAGCTTAGGGGGGACAGCGTCTGGAAACACCATATATTTT	CASSLGGTASGNTIYF
TRBV15	-	TRBJ2-1	-	TGTGCCACCAGCAGAGATCTGGGAGTACGACGCGATGAGCAGTTCTTC	CATSRDLGVRRDEQFF
TRBV5-5	TRBD1	TRBJ1-2	-	TGTGCCAGCAGCTTCAGGCCCCCCGGGACAGGAAACTATGGCTACACCTTC	CASSFRPPGTGNYGYTF
TRBV20-1	-	TRBJ2-1	-	TGCAGTGCTCCTCAGCGGGAGCAGTTCTTC	CSAPQREQFF
TRBV28	TRBD2	TRBJ2-1	-	TGTGCCAGCAGTTTTCACGGGGGGAAGACCTACAATGAGCAGTTCTTC	CASSFHGGKTYNEQFF